One and the same sample provided the 27 T cell receptor beta chains below, sequenced in a study of Ad26.COV2.S vaccination and SARS-CoV-2 variants. TCRdb's table, derived via immunoSEQ multiplex PCR, lists solely in-frame clones and lacks some. The sample includes about 480,000 clones, around 88% of them seen just once. Treatment defined: approximately 18 received Ad26.COV2.S at low or high dose, single or two shots; roughly five received placebo; per-sample allocation not given. Sampling occurred on day 63 after the first vaccine or placebo injection. Source: peripheral blood, taken in a trial of Ad26.COV2.S vaccine versus placebo. The receptors here all came from a person aged 18-60 years who received the Ad26.COV2.S COVID-19 vaccine or a placebo.

The genes are TRBV30 and TRBJ1-2; D uncertain. CDR1 and CDR2 from the germline V gene are GTSNPN and SVGIG (reference sequence). The CDR3 spans 13 residues. Trimming took 0 bases from V and 3 from J, leaving 8 bases between them. The CDR3 is CAWSVRTDYGYTF. Written as DNA, the CDR3 is TGTGCCTGGAGTGTAAGGACGGACTATGGCTACACCTTC.

This chain connects TRBV7-2 to TRBJ1-5, with a weak D call TRBD1 (5 bases). Trimming stripped 2 bases from V and 4 bases from J, with 12 bases between. CDR3 length: 15 residues. The germline gives CDR1 SGHTA, CDR2 FQGNSA. The CDR3 reads CASSLRDVGNQPQHF. The DNA of the CDR3 is TGTGCCAGCAGCTTAAGGGACGTGGGTAATCAGCCCCAGCATTTT. The whole variable domain, remainder taken from reference TRBV7-2 and TRBJ1-5, is GAGVSQSPSNKVTEKGKDVELRCDPISGHTALYWYRQSLGQGLEFLIYFQGNSAPDKSGLPSDRFSAERTGGSVSTLTIQRTQQEDSAVYLCASSLRDVGNQPQHFGDGTRLSIL.

This clone has only one observation. The chain links TRBV28 to TRBJ1-4; TRBD1 matches at 8 bases. Germline assignment: CDR1 MDHEN and CDR2 SYDVKM. The V gene end was trimmed by 6 bases and the J gene end by 4 bases; junction bases not matched to a gene: 4. CDR3 length equals 14 residues. CDR3 loop: CASSNRGFNEKLFF. As DNA, the CDR3 is TGTGCCAGCAGCAACAGGGGGTTTAATGAAAAACTGTTTTTT.

This sequence joins TRBV7-9 and TRBJ2-7; 8 nucleotides line up with TRBD1. CDR1 and CDR2 (germline): SEHNR, FQNEAQ (reference sequence). The CDR3 sequence is 13 residues long. J was trimmed by 4 bases and V by 5 bases; bases with no gene match: 4. The CDR3 is CASSPDRGYEQYF. The CDR3 bases are TGTGCCAGCAGCCCCGACAGGGGTTACGAGCAGTACTTC.

CDR3 amino acids: CASTNGGTAGYTF. The CDR3 region has the DNA TGTGCCAGCACCAACGGCGGGACTGCTGGCTACACCTTC. J is TRBJ1-2 and V is TRBV6-5; D possibly corresponds to TRBD1 (5 bases). Trimming removed 7 bases from V and 7 bases from J, with 16 bases in between. The CDR3 is made up of 13 amino acids. Germline V gene lookup returns CDR1 MNHEY and CDR2 SVGAGI.

The chain uses TRBV7-3 and TRBJ2-3; 9 nucleotides align to TRBD1. The germline gives CDR1 SGHTA, CDR2 FQGTGA. The ends lost 8 bases at V and 5 bases at J; junction bases unmatched: 11. The CDR3 loop spans 15 amino acids. The CDR3 DNA follows: TGTGCCAGCTTCCGACGGACAGGGGTAGGAGATACGCAGTATTTT. It yields the protein CASFRRTGVGDTQYF. Full variable domain (remainder filled in from reference TRBV7-3 and TRBJ2-3): GAGVSQTPSNKVTEKGKYVELRCDPISGHTALYWYRQSLGQGPEFLIYFQGTGAADDSGLPNDRFFAVRPEGSVSTLKIQRTERGDSAVYLCASFRRTGVGDTQYFGPGTRLTVL.

The rearrangement joins TRBV4-3 to TRBJ2-7; 8 bases line up with TRBD2. V gave up 2 bases and J gave up 1 base; unmatched junction bases: 4. Germline values: CDR1 LGHNA, CDR2 YSLEER. This CDR3 is 15 amino acids long. Written as DNA, the CDR3 is TGCGCCAGCAGCCAACTAGCGGGCCAATCCTACGAGCAGTACTTC. Amino acids: CASSQLAGQSYEQYF.

The chain joins TRBV4-1 to TRBJ2-1; 12 bases match TRBD1. Trimming at V came to 2 bases and at J to 8 bases, leaving 4 bases not matched to a gene. Germline assignment: CDR1 MGHRA and CDR2 YSYEKL. CDR3 size: 15 residues. The DNA of the CDR3 is TGCGCCAGCAGCCAACCGGGACAGGGGGCGGATGAGCAGTTCTTC. It specifies CASSQPGQGADEQFF.

The rearrangement links TRBV18 to TRBJ2-1, with 13 bases lining up with TRBD2. The germline gives CDR1 KGHSH, CDR2 LQKENI. J gave up 9 bases and V 3 bases, and 8 bases lay outside the gene matches. CDR3 length equals 16 residues. The CDR3 reads CASSPTGTSGTGEQFF. In DNA form, the CDR3 reads TGTGCCAGCTCACCCACCGGGACTAGCGGGACGGGTGAGCAGTTCTTC.

This chain uses TRBV4-3 with TRBJ1-6; D gene ambiguous. The CDR3 sequence is 18 residues long. V was pared by 1 base and J by 7 bases, with 20 bases between. Germline CDR1 reads LGHNA; CDR2 reads YSLEER. The CDR3 region is CASSQVAGSSTGNSPLHF. The DNA of the CDR3 is TGCGCCAGCAGCCAAGTTGCAGGCAGCTCAACTGGAAATTCACCCCTCCACTTT.

The chain is built from TRBV15 and TRBJ2-5; no clear D. CDR1 and CDR2 (germline): LNHNV, YYDKDF (reference sequence). The CDR3 totals 11 residues. The V end lost 3 bases, the J end lost 6 bases, and 5 bases lay between the germline ends. The chain's CDR3 is CATSSPKTQYF. The CDR3 coding sequence is TGTGCCACCAGCAGCCCGAAGACCCAGTACTTC.

The chain employs TRBV28 and TRBJ1-4; D is undetermined. V was trimmed by 6 bases and J by 1 base, leaving 0 bases between them. Germline assignment: CDR1 MDHEN and CDR2 SYDVKM. This CDR3 contains 11 residues. The CDR3 nucleotides are TGTGCCAGCAGAACTAATGAAAAACTGTTTTTT. Its protein is CASRTNEKLFF.

The chain has TRBV9 and TRBJ1-2, with no clear D. V lost 2 bases and J lost 3, with 8 bases in between. Germline assignment: CDR1 SGDLS and CDR2 YYNGEE. The CDR3 runs 13 residues. CDR3 in DNA: TGTGCCAGCAGCGTGGGAGTGGACTATGGCTACACCTTC. Protein: CASSVGVDYGYTF.

The rearrangement joins TRBV7-2 to TRBJ2-3, with no clear D. Germline CDR1 and CDR2: SGHTA and FQGNSA. The CDR3 consists of 14 residues. V gave up 5 bases and J gave up 6 bases, with 15 bases separating them. The CDR3 DNA reads TGTGCCAGCAGCGGAAGCAGTGTCCGTGATACGCAGTATTTT. This codes for CASSGSSVRDTQYF.

CDR3 coding DNA: TGTGCCAGCAGCTTAAGGCGAGGAACCTCCTACGAGCAGTACTTC. This sequence encodes CASSLRRGTSYEQYF. V gene TRBV11-2 combines with J gene TRBJ2-7; D unclear. Germline CDR1 is SGHAT and CDR2 is FQNNGV. Trimming took 2 bases from V and 0 from J, leaving 11 bases between them. The CDR3 sequence is 15 residues long.

This chain joins TRBV28 and TRBJ2-4; the D gene is possibly TRBD2 (6 bases). The V end was cut by 2 bases, the J end by 0 bases, with 14 bases between. CDR1 is MDHEN and CDR2 is SYDVKM in the germline V gene. This CDR3 spans 17 amino acids. The CDR3 DNA follows: TGTGCCAGCAGTTTAAAAGCGGGTAACCTAGCCAAAAACATTCAGTACTTC. Translated, it gives CASSLKAGNLAKNIQYF.

J is TRBJ2-1 and V is TRBV6-5; TRBD1 or TRBD2 may be the D gene (6 bases each). The V gene's germline CDR1 is MNHEY and CDR2 SVGAGI. V was clipped by 7 bases and J by 8 bases, with 15 bases between them. CDR3 length: 13 residues. CDR3 residues: CASTRGPRYEQFF. CDR3 in DNA: TGTGCCAGCACCCGGGGGCCGAGGTATGAGCAGTTCTTC.

V and J are TRBV5-4 and TRBJ2-5, with TRBD2 identical over 8 bases. Germline lookup yields CDR1 SGHNT and CDR2 YYREEE (reference sequence). V was clipped by 3 bases and J by 6 bases; unmatched bases: 7. This CDR3 contains 14 residues. DNA for the CDR3: TGTGCCAGCAGCTCTGCCGGGACTAGGAAGACCCAGTACTTC. Protein sequence: CASSSAGTRKTQYF.

The chain carries TRBV14 and TRBJ2-3, with a possible D match to TRBD2 (6 bases). The germline gives CDR1 SGHDN, CDR2 FVKESK. V was trimmed by 3 bases and J by 4 bases, leaving 17 bases between them. The CDR3 is made up of 16 amino acids. CDR3: CASSQLGGRPSDTQYF. The CDR3 bases are TGTGCCAGCAGCCAGCTAGGAGGGAGGCCCTCAGATACGCAGTATTTT.

The chain employs TRBV9 and TRBJ2-2, with 11 bases fitting TRBD2. The V segment lost 3 bases and the J segment 2 bases; nucleotides outside the gene matches: 3. The CDR3 sequence is 16 residues long. The V gene's germline CDR1 is SGDLS and CDR2 YYNGEE. CDR3 residues: CASSEGTSGNTGELFF. The CDR3 DNA reads TGTGCCAGCAGCGAGGGGACTAGCGGAAACACCGGGGAGCTGTTTTTT.

This clone was found once. The chain is built from TRBV28 and TRBJ1-1; possibly TRBD1 for D (5 bases). Trimming pared 6 bases from V and 4 bases from J, leaving 12 bases between. Germline V gene lookup returns CDR1 MDHEN and CDR2 SYDVKM. CDR3 length equals 13 residues. The CDR3 loop reads CASSLAGGTEAFF. In DNA form, the CDR3 reads TGTGCCAGCAGCCTGGCGGGGGGCACTGAAGCTTTCTTT.

The rearrangement links TRBV11-3 to TRBJ2-5, with D unclear. Germline-derived CDR1 and CDR2 are SGHNT and YENEEA. Trimming stripped 0 bases from V and 4 bases from J, with 15 bases between. The CDR3 has 16 residues. CDR3 in DNA: TGTGCCAGCAGCTTAGAGGGGTTGAATGGGGTAGAGACCCAGTACTTC. Translated, it gives CASSLEGLNGVETQYF.

This sequence joins TRBV28 and TRBJ1-5, with a tentative D call TRBD1 (5 bases). Germline lookup yields CDR1 MDHEN and CDR2 SYDVKM. V lost 6 bases, J lost 4 bases, and 25 bases lay in between. The CDR3 spans 18 residues. The chain's CDR3 is CASRYFSVGADFNQPQHF. CDR3 coding DNA: TGTGCCAGCAGGTACTTCTCCGTTGGGGCAGACTTTAATCAGCCCCAGCATTTT.

The CDR3 loop reads CASSTKGEQFF. The CDR3 coding sequence is TGTGCCAGCAGTACAAAGGGTGAGCAGTTCTTC. The chain carries TRBV12-3 or TRBV12-4 and TRBJ2-1, with D hard to call. The length of the CDR3 is 11 residues. The V and J ends lost 5 bases and 9 bases respectively, with 8 bases between them.

CDR3 in amino acids: CASSEPGGYSPLHF. In nucleotides, the CDR3 is TGTGCCAGCAGTGAACCGGGAGGCTATTCACCCCTCCACTTT. The chain links TRBV25-1 to TRBJ1-6; D unresolved. Trimming pared 2 bases from V and 8 bases from J, leaving 10 bases between. There are 14 residues in the CDR3. The germline V gene has CDR1 MGHDK and CDR2 SYGVNS.

This rearrangement joins TRBV7-6 to TRBJ2-7; TRBD1 might be the D (6 bases). Germline V lookup: CDR1 SGHVS, CDR2 FNYEAQ. CDR3 size: 15 residues. V lost 5 bases to trimming and J lost 4 bases, with 18 bases between them. CDR3 sequence reads: CASSPAAAGEYEQYF. The DNA for the CDR3 is TGTGCCAGCAGCCCAGCGGCGGCAGGGGAGTACGAGCAGTACTTC.

The chain joins TRBV7-9 to TRBJ2-5; D perhaps matches TRBD2 (6 bases). Trimming shortened V by 7 bases and J by 4 bases, and 19 bases separated the two germline ends. The germline V gene encodes CDR1 SEHNR and CDR2 FQNEAQ (reference sequence). This CDR3 comprises 15 residues. CDR3 in DNA: TGTGCCAGCACCCCCCTAGCCGGGAGTCGAGAGACCCAGTACTTC. As protein: CASTPLAGSRETQYF.